Below, 21 T cell receptor beta chains from the same sample are listed, as sequenced in a study of cytomegalovirus exposure and HLA in healthy donors. The primer mix had 60 Vbeta and 13 Jbeta primers. TCRdb keeps only in-frame clones here, not all; method: immunoSEQ multiplex PCR. The sample includes 100,000 to 150,000 clones, less than 80% of them seen just once. Sequenced: PBMCs. The receptors were gathered from a woman between 50 and 59 years old in good health and CMV-seronegative.

The chain links TRBV7-2 to TRBJ2-7; 8 nucleotides agree with TRBD2. Trimming took 5 bases from V and 5 from J; bases not matched to a gene: 14. The CDR3 sequence is 16 residues long. Germline V lookup: CDR1 SGHTA, CDR2 FQGNSA. Here the CDR3 reads CASSLRSGSWGDEQYF. The CDR3 DNA reads as TGTGCCAGCAGCCTAAGGAGCGGGAGTTGGGGCGACGAGCAGTACTTC.

This clone was seen only a few times. The chain employs TRBV19 and TRBJ2-7; 7 bases fit TRBD2. Germline V CDR1 and CDR2: LNHDA, SQIVND (reference sequence). The CDR3 totals 17 residues. With V trimmed by 6 bases and J by 3 bases, 17 bases remained unmatched. For the CDR3, the DNA is TGTGCCAGTAGCGGGAGTGGGCGGGAGCGATACCTCTACGAGCAGTACTTC. Translating it yields CASSGSGRERYLYEQYF.

J is TRBJ2-1 and V is TRBV7-6, with 10 positions matching TRBD2. The CDR3 totals 15 residues. V gave up 4 bases and J gave up 3 bases; unmatched junction bases: 3. Germline-derived CDR1 and CDR2 are SGHVS and FNYEAQ. This CDR3 reads CASSSSSGSYNEQFF. The CDR3 DNA reads as TGTGCCAGCAGCTCTTCTAGCGGGAGCTACAATGAGCAGTTCTTC.

In this sample, this clone turned up a few times. The V and J genes are TRBV19 and TRBJ1-1; 9 nucleotides match TRBD1. V shed 9 bases, J shed 1 base, and the junction held 9 bases outside the gene matches. This CDR3 is 15 amino acids long. The germline V gene has CDR1 LNHDA and CDR2 SQIVND (reference sequence). CDR3 in DNA: TGTGCCAGGGTCCAACAGGGGGCAGAGAACACTGAAGCTTTCTTT. It encodes CARVQQGAENTEAFF.

The chain recombines TRBV7-9 with TRBJ2-5, with D tentatively TRBD2 (5 bases). Trimming removed 2 bases at V and 4 bases at J, with 20 bases between. The V gene's germline CDR1 is SEHNR and CDR2 FQNEAQ (reference sequence). The CDR3 contains 17 residues. CDR3 residues: CASSLSLPLHGGETQYF. CDR3 nucleotides: TGTGCCAGCAGCTTATCGCTACCGCTTCACGGAGGAGAGACCCAGTACTTC.

Worth noting for this clone: Other DNA sequences in the sample encode the same CDR3. The chain recombines TRBV28 with TRBJ2-7; D gene ambiguous. The CDR3 totals 11 residues. Germline V gives CDR1 MDHEN, CDR2 SYDVKM. Between the trimmed V and J ends, which lost 5 bases and 3 bases, there was a span of 5 bases. In DNA, the CDR3 is TGTGCCAGCAGTCCCCGCTACGAGCAGTACTTC. It translates to CASSPRYEQYF.

V usage is TRBV6-1 and J usage is TRBJ1-4; D may be TRBD1 (6 bases). V was clipped by 0 bases and J by 7 bases, with 9 bases between them. The CDR3 consists of 14 residues. Germline V gene lookup returns CDR1 MNHNS and CDR2 SASEGT. CDR3 residues: CASSEAGGAEKLFF. CDR3 nucleotides: TGTGCCAGCAGTGAAGCCGGGGGGGCTGAAAAACTGTTTTTT.

The chain is built from TRBV2 and TRBJ1-1, with D tentatively TRBD1 (5 bases). The CDR3 spans 11 residues. The germline gives CDR1 SNHLY, CDR2 FYNNEI. Trimming pared 8 bases from V and 5 bases from J, leaving 9 bases between. CDR3 amino acids: CASAGGTEAFF. DNA of the CDR3: TGTGCCAGCGCCGGGGGAACTGAAGCTTTCTTT.

This clone occurred a few times. The genes are TRBV28 and TRBJ2-7; TRBD2 might be the D (5 bases). The CDR3 sequence is 13 residues long. Germline CDR1 MDHEN, CDR2 SYDVKM. The V end lost 3 bases, the J end lost 2 bases, and 8 bases lay between the germline ends. CDR3 protein: CASSFGEAYEQYF. The CDR3 nucleotides are TGTGCCAGCAGTTTCGGGGAAGCCTACGAGCAGTACTTC. The entire variable domain, with the rest obtained from reference TRBV28 and TRBJ2-7, is as follows: DVKVTQSSRYLVKRTGEKVFLECVQDMDHENMFWYRQDPGLGLRLIYFSYDVKMKEKGDIPEGYSVSREKKERFSLILESASTNQTSMYLCASSFGEAYEQYFGPGTRLTVT.

This clone was counted only a few times. The V gene is TRBV11-1, the J gene TRBJ2-7; a weak D match, TRBD2 (6 bases). The CDR3 is made up of 15 amino acids. The V gene lost 4 bases and the J gene lost 5 bases, with 18 bases spanning the gap. The germline V gene encodes CDR1 SGHAT and CDR2 FQDESV (reference sequence). The CDR3 nucleotides are TGTGCCAGCAGCTGGGCGGGGTCTTCTGACGACGAGCAGTACTTC. Translating gives CASSWAGSSDDEQYF.

The chain joins TRBV15 to TRBJ2-7; 7 bases map to TRBD1. The CDR3 has 14 residues. The germline gives CDR1 LNHNV, CDR2 YYDKDF (reference sequence). The J segment lost 2 bases and the V segment lost 1 base, leaving 2 bases of the junction unmatched. CDR3 residues: CATSRVQGPYEQYF. The CDR3 nucleotides read TGTGCCACCAGCAGAGTACAGGGGCCCTACGAGCAGTACTTC.

This chain uses TRBV7-3 with TRBJ2-4, with 7 bases that match TRBD1. The CDR3 runs to 13 residues. Germline lookup yields CDR1 SGHTA and CDR2 FQGTGA. The V and J ends lost 1 base and 9 bases, in that order; junction bases with no gene match: 3. CDR3 DNA sequence: TGTGCCAGCAGCTTAATGTCAGGGGGCATTCAGTACTTC. It encodes CASSLMSGGIQYF.

Worth noting for this clone: A much larger clonotype is one base distant, so this may be a read error. The chain links TRBV5-1 to TRBJ2-1, with 10 bases fitting TRBD2. CDR3 length: 15 amino acids. Germline CDR1 reads SGHRS; CDR2 reads YFSETQ. With V trimmed by 4 bases and J by 4 bases, 5 bases remained unmatched. For the CDR3, the DNA is TGCGCCAGCAGCGACGGACTAGCGGTTTACAATGAGCAGTTCTTC. It specifies CASSDGLAVYNEQFF.

In this sample, this clone turned up a few times. The rearrangement links TRBV21-1 to TRBJ2-3; the table assigns TRBD1, which was not confirmed against the DNA. TRBV21-1 counts as a pseudogene. CDR3 length: 17 residues. This CDR3 reads CASSETPTGASTDTQYF. CDR3 nucleotides: TGTGCCAGCAGCGAGACCCCGACAGGGGCTAGCACAGATACGCAGTATTTT.

About this clone: Its ends do not fully match the called genes, so a read error is possible. Other DNA variants within this sample encode the same CDR3. The gene calls are TRBV7-8 and TRBJ2-3, with a weak D call TRBD2 (6 bases). CDR3 size: 11 residues. The germline CDR1 and CDR2 sequences are SGHVS and FQNEAQ. CDR3 in DNA: TGTGCCAGCAGCACGGGGGATACACAGTATTTT. Its translation is CASSTGDTQYF.

The chain joins TRBV6-6 to TRBJ2-5; D not resolved. Germline CDR1 reads MNHNY; CDR2 reads SVGAGI (reference sequence). The CDR3 has 11 amino acids. The ends were cut back, 6 bases at V and 2 bases at J, with 4 bases in the middle. The CDR3 protein is CASRTQETQYF. In DNA, the CDR3 is TGTGCCAGCAGGACACAAGAGACCCAGTACTTC.

The chain employs TRBV29-1 and TRBJ2-7, with 10 bases matching TRBD2. Germline CDR1 SQVTM, CDR2 ANQGSEA. The CDR3 extends over 13 amino acids. V lost 4 bases and J lost 2; bases outside the gene matches: 2. The CDR3, as DNA: TGCAGCGTTGGGACTAGCGGCACCTACGAGCAGTACTTC. Encoded protein: CSVGTSGTYEQYF.

This chain joins TRBV28 and TRBJ1-2; 9 nucleotides line up with TRBD1. V lost 3 bases to trimming and J lost 5 bases; unmatched junction nucleotides: 7. Germline V gene sequence: CDR1 MDHEN, CDR2 SYDVKM. The CDR3 consists of 15 residues. The chain's CDR3 is CASSFVTDRGYGYTF. The CDR3 nucleotides are TGTGCCAGCAGTTTCGTAACTGACAGGGGGTATGGCTACACCTTC.

This clone was seen more than once but under ten times. The chain combines TRBV9 with TRBJ2-1; 7 bases match TRBD1. The CDR3 spans 15 residues. Germline V CDR1 and CDR2: SGDLS, YYNGEE. Germline trimming cut 4 bases from V and 4 bases from J; bases unmatched to any gene: 8. CDR3 region: CASSRGDRLYNEQFF. As DNA, the CDR3 is TGTGCCAGCAGCCGTGGGGACAGACTTTACAATGAGCAGTTCTTC.

The rearrangement uses TRBV4-3 and TRBJ2-1; D not resolved. V lost 1 base and J lost 10, with 11 bases in between. Germline lookup yields CDR1 LGHNA and CDR2 YSLEER. The CDR3 extends over 13 amino acids. The CDR3 is CASSQAIEREQFF. For the CDR3, the DNA is TGCGCCAGCAGCCAAGCTATTGAACGGGAGCAGTTCTTC.

This sequence joins TRBV21-1 and TRBJ1-5. TRBV21-1 is recorded as a pseudogene. The CDR3 is 16 residues long. The CDR3 loop reads CASSKGRGSSNQPQHF. The CDR3 bases are TGTGCCAGCAGCAAAGGTAGAGGAAGCTCGAATCAGCCCCAGCATTTT.